This TCR beta chain was sequenced during a study of shared clonotypes between healthy human individuals. V lost 0 bases and J 4 bases, leaving 6 bases between the germline ends. Germline assignment: CDR1 MNHEY and CDR2 SVGAGI. The CDR3 contains 13 residues. Sequencing was performed with immunoSEQ multiplex PCR; in TCRdb, only in-frame clones are kept and a portion is missing. The sample includes 2,500,000 or so clones, more than 80% of them seen just once. The receptor's source is a young man in good health. The chain employs TRBV6-5 and TRBJ1-2, with no clear D. What was sequenced was naive CD4+ T cells sorted from blood. Indicated subset: CD45RA+ positively selected. In DNA form, the CDR3 reads TGTGCCAGCAGTTACTCGACCCGCTATGGCTACACCTTC. It specifies CASSYSTRYGYTF.